One T cell receptor (beta chain) is described in this entry. The libraries were made with immunoSEQ v3.0 at survey level. Repertoires were generated with immunoSEQ multiplex PCR, while TCRdb's copy carries only in-frame clones and drops some. The sample gives tens of thousands of clones, 75% to 90% of which show up once; 3.9% is in the top ten. This CDR3 is 14 amino acids long. Germline values: CDR1 MNHNY, CDR2 SVGAGI (reference sequence). Trimming took off 7 bases at V and 4 bases at J, with 16 bases between the two ends. These data come from a study of long-term antiretroviral therapy in people with HIV.

This clonotype originated in a woman in her late teens or twenties with HIV. Sequenced here: unsorted PBMCs, sampled just before starting antiretroviral therapy. This sequence joins TRBV6-6 and TRBJ2-5, with a tentative D call TRBD2 (6 bases). DNA for the CDR3: TGTGCCAGCATCAAAGGGGAGGCTAGAGAGACCCAGTACTTC. This gives the protein CASIKGEARETQYF.